The clone carrying this TCR beta chain was observed a single time. The antigen is unknown. The repertoire was sequenced with immunoSEQ multiplex PCR; TCRdb's copy has only in-frame clones and lacks some. Among 80,000 or so clones listed, more than 60% were seen once. CDR1 is MNHNS and CDR2 is SASEGT in the germline V gene. Trimming pared 3 bases from V and 3 bases from J, leaving 10 bases between. The CDR3 covers 14 residues. These data come from a study of T cell responses to AZD1222 COVID-19 vaccine. Study conclusions and caveats: The repertoires were collected only after the peak T cell response.

The rearrangement uses TRBV6-1 and TRBJ2-3, with D perhaps TRBD1 (5 bases). Sequencing was performed on peripheral blood, taken 28 days after the second dose of the MenACWY control vaccine. The TCR comes from an adult who received the MenACWY meningococcal vaccine as a control. CDR3 residues: CASSDRVGTDTQYF. CDR3 bases: TGTGCCAGCAGTGACAGGGTAGGGACAGATACGCAGTATTTT.